Listed below are T cell receptor beta chains from one sample, sequenced in a study of shared clonotypes between healthy human individuals. Clones were sequenced by immunoSEQ multiplex PCR, and TCRdb holds only the in-frame ones, with some missing. The sample consists of about 2.3 million clones, 80% to 95% of them appearing once. The sample was naive CD4+ T cells from PBMCs. Receptors were obtained from a man in his late teens or twenties in good health. Some clones in this sample may be carry-over from other donors' samples. Both conserved end residues are part of each CDR3. The D gene is left open where the match is weak. Clone size is given for some rows only: seen once, a few or many times, or a class if the clone is expanded.

- | TRBJ1-3 | - | TRBV29-1 | TGCAGCGCAGACACTGGAAACACCATATATTTT | CSADTGNTIYF
- | TRBJ2-1 | - | TRBV7-3 | TGTGCCAGCAGCTTAGGGGCGGGGCCCGGCTACAATGAGCAGTTCTTC | CASSLGAGPGYNEQFF
- | TRBJ1-2 | - | TRBV28 | TGTGCCAGCAGTTACACGACACTCGGTAGTCAGCCCTACACCTTC | CASSYTTLGSQPYTF
- | TRBJ1-5 | - | TRBV6-5 | TGTGCCAGCAGCCCCGGAGGGAGCAATCAGCCCCAGCATTTT | CASSPGGSNQPQHF
- | TRBJ1-3 | - | TRBV29-1 | TGCAGCGTTGCTGGGAGGCCATCTGGAAACACCATATATTTT | CSVAGRPSGNTIYF
- | TRBJ2-2 | - | TRBV2 | TGTGCCAGCACGGGTAGCGCTTACACCGGGGAGCTGTTTTTT | CASTGSAYTGELFF
- | TRBJ2-1 | - | TRBV10-3 | TGTGCCATCAGCCAGACGGAACCTTCCGGGACACACCGGGGTGAGCAGTTCTTC | CAISQTEPSGTHRGEQFF
- | TRBJ1-1 | - | TRBV9 | TGTGCCAGCAGCGTAGGTGGTTTTATGAACACTGAAGCTTTCTTT | CASSVGGFMNTEAFF
- | TRBJ1-3 | - | TRBV7-9 | TGTGCCAGCAGCCCTGAAAACACCATATATTTT | CASSPENTIYF
- | TRBJ2-5 | TRBD2 | TRBV2 | TGTGCCAGCAGTGGGCTAGCGGGAGGGCCGGGAGAGACCCAGTACTTC | CASSGLAGGPGETQYF
- | TRBJ2-3 | TRBD2 | TRBV29-1 | TGCAGCGGGTCTAGCGGGGTTAGCACAGATACGCAGTATTTT | CSGSSGVSTDTQYF
- | TRBJ2-3 | TRBD1 | TRBV5-1 | TGCGCCAGCAGCAGGGACAGTTTCACAGATACGCAGTATTTT | CASSRDSFTDTQYF
- | TRBJ1-4 | TRBD1 | TRBV5-1 | TGCGCCAGCAGCTCAGCCCCGGGACAGGATGAAAAACTGTTTTTT | CASSSAPGQDEKLFF
- | TRBJ1-1 | - | TRBV10-2 | TGCGCCAGCAGTGACCTAGGGCGGGGACCAGGGAACACTGAAGCTTTCTTT | CASSDLGRGPGNTEAFF
- | TRBJ2-2 | TRBD2 | TRBV11-3 | TGTGCCAGCAGCTTATGGGGACTAGCGTCGAACACCGGGGAGCTGTTTTTT | CASSLWGLASNTGELFF
- | TRBJ2-1 | TRBD1 | TRBV9 | TGTGCCAGCAGCGCCTCAGGACAGGCGTCCTACAATGAGCAGTTCTTC | CASSASGQASYNEQFF
- | TRBJ2-5 | - | TRBV5-4 | TGTGCCAGCAGCTTGGGGTCGGGCGGGGAGACCCAGTACTTC | CASSLGSGGETQYF
- | TRBJ2-7 | TRBD1 | TRBV6-5 | TGTGCCAGCAGGAACAGGGGGTCCTACGAGCAGTACTTC | CASRNRGSYEQYF
- | TRBJ2-2 | - | TRBV28 | TGTGCCAGCAGTTTAGGAGGGCAACCCGGGGAGCTGTTTTTT | CASSLGGQPGELFF
- | TRBJ2-5 | - | TRBV6-6 | TGTGCCAGCAGTTACTCGAGTAAAGAGACCCAGTACTTC | CASSYSSKETQYF
- | TRBJ2-4 | - | TRBV4-1 | TGCGCCAGCAGCCTCACGGCAGGGGCTGGGAACATTCAGTACTTC | CASSLTAGAGNIQYF
- | TRBJ1-3 | - | TRBV28 | TGTGCCAGCAGTGTGGTGTCAGGAAACACCATATATTTT | CASSVVSGNTIYF
- | TRBJ1-4 | - | TRBV5-6 | TGTGCCAGCAGCTTGGCAGGGACAACTAATGAAAAACTGTTTTTT | CASSLAGTTNEKLFF
- | TRBJ2-7 | - | TRBV28 | TGTGCCAGCAGTCCGGGAGGGACAGTCCTCTCCTACGAGCAGTACTTC | CASSPGGTVLSYEQYF
- | TRBJ2-7 | - | TRBV5-4 | TGTGCCAGCAGCTTGCAGGGGTACGAGCAGTACTTC | CASSLQGYEQYF
- | TRBJ2-7 | TRBD2 | TRBV30 | TGTGCCTGGAGTGTACGAGTTTCTAGCGGGAGTAACTACGAGCAGTACTTC | CAWSVRVSSGSNYEQYF
- | TRBJ1-1 | - | TRBV5-1 | TGCGCCAGCAGCCTGGGAGGGCTGAACACTGAAGCTTTCTTT | CASSLGGLNTEAFF
- | TRBJ1-1 | - | TRBV29-1 | TGCAGTGGCGGTTATGAGGGTACTGAAGCTTTCTTT | CSGGYEGTEAFF
- | TRBJ1-1 | - | TRBV6-5 | TGTGCCATCAGCTCGACAAGGGGGGTGAACACTGAAGCTTTCTTT | CAISSTRGVNTEAFF
once | TRBJ2-1 | - | TRBV5-1 | TGCGCCAGCAGCTTGCCGGAGGGAGCCTACAATGAGCAGTTCTTC | CASSLPEGAYNEQFF
- | TRBJ2-7 | - | TRBV11-3 | TGTGCCAGCTCGAAGGGGACGAGCTCCTACGAGCAGTACTTC | CASSKGTSSYEQYF
once | TRBJ2-7 | - | TRBV6-1 | TGTGCCAGCAGTGAACAGGCGGGGTACTCCTACGAGCAGTACTTC | CASSEQAGYSYEQYF
- | TRBJ2-7 | TRBD1 | TRBV29-1 | TGCAGCGTTGAACGGGCAGGGGGAAGGTACGAGCAGTACTTC | CSVERAGGRYEQYF
- | TRBJ2-5 | TRBD2 | TRBV7-9 | TGTGCCAGCAGCCCACAGCCACTAGCGGGAGTAGAGACCCAGTACTTC | CASSPQPLAGVETQYF
- | TRBJ1-3 | - | TRBV18 | TGTGCCAGCTCACCCACAGCCTCTGGAAACACCATATATTTT | CASSPTASGNTIYF
- | TRBJ2-7 | - | TRBV7-9 | TGTGCCAGCAGCCAAGCCGGAGGGATCTCCTACGAGCAGTACTTC | CASSQAGGISYEQYF
- | TRBJ2-5 | - | TRBV5-1 | TGCGCCAGCAGCTCGACCGTTTCCCAAGAGACCCAGTACTTC | CASSSTVSQETQYF
- | TRBJ2-7 | TRBD1 | TRBV5-1 | TGCGCCAGCAGCGCCGGGACAGGCGGTGGGACCTTCTACGAGCAGTACTTC | CASSAGTGGGTFYEQYF
once | TRBJ2-2 | - | TRBV5-1 | TGCGCCAGCACTCAGGGGAACACCGGGGAGCTGTTTTTT | CASTQGNTGELFF
- | TRBJ1-2 | - | TRBV19 | TGTGCCAGTAGTATTGTCGGTTTTGGCACACGGAACTATGGCTACACCTTC | CASSIVGFGTRNYGYTF
- | TRBJ2-1 | - | TRBV5-1 | TGCGCCAGCAGCTTGGCCGCGTTGGAAATCGATGAGCAGTTCTTC | CASSLAALEIDEQFF
once | TRBJ1-2 | - | TRBV7-8 | TGTGCCAGCAGCTTCGAAACTAACTATGGCTACACCTTC | CASSFETNYGYTF
- | TRBJ2-1 | TRBD2 | TRBV7-9 | TGTGCCAGCAGCTTAGAGCTAGCGGGAGATGGTGAGCAGTTCTTC | CASSLELAGDGEQFF